This record covers a single T cell receptor (beta chain). Its cognate antigen is unknown. The V gene's germline CDR1 is ENHRY and CDR2 SYGVKD. The CDR3 has 15 amino acids. V shed 3 bases and J shed 3 bases, with 14 bases lying between them. The record originates from a study of siplizumab effects on memory and regulatory T cells. Study-level results: Mappable alloreactive CD4+ clones were on average around 69% Treg-derived with siplizumab, around 26% in controls. With siplizumab, cumulative frequency of CD4+ memory-derived alloreactive sequences dropped significantly.

The method was immunoSEQ multiplex PCR; TCRdb's version includes in-frame clones alone and lacks a portion of them. The table includes approximately 100,000 clones, around 93% detected once. Sequences were obtained from non-Treg CD4+ T cells sorted from blood. V gene TRBV10-3 combines with J gene TRBJ2-5; a weak D match, TRBD2 (6 bases). This TCR was sampled from a human donor in good health. The CDR3 here is CAISETGLRKETQYF. CDR3 bases: TGTGCCATCAGTGAAACGGGACTCCGGAAAGAGACCCAGTACTTC.